These T cell receptor beta chains were read from a single sample in a study of shared clonotypes between healthy human individuals. Here immunoSEQ multiplex PCR was the method, and the copy in TCRdb shows in-frame clones only, minus some. Of over 1.4 million clones listed, 96% are singletons. The specimen was naive CD4+ T cells sorted from blood. Receptors were obtained from a young man in good health. Both conserved end residues are part of each CDR3. D genes are given only for firm matches. Clone size appears in some rows only: once, few, many, or a class for an expanded clone.

cdr3_aa: CSVEDRKGREGYTF
cdr3_nt: TGCAGCGTTGAAGATCGTAAAGGCCGAGAAGGCTACACCTTC
d_call: -
v_call: TRBV29-1
clone_size: -
j_call: TRBJ1-2
cdr3_length: 14

cdr3_aa: CASRGETYGYTF
cdr3_nt: TGCGCCAGCAGAGGGGAGACCTATGGCTACACCTTC
d_call: -
v_call: TRBV10-2
clone_size: -
j_call: TRBJ1-2
cdr3_length: 12

cdr3_aa: CASSSGLDTQYF
cdr3_nt: TGTGCCAGCAGCTCGGGGCTAGATACGCAGTATTTT
d_call: -
v_call: TRBV6-4
clone_size: -
j_call: TRBJ2-3
cdr3_length: 12

cdr3_aa: CASSSRVLYGYTF
cdr3_nt: TGTGCCAGCAGTAGTAGGGTACTCTATGGCTACACCTTC
d_call: -
v_call: TRBV6-5
clone_size: -
j_call: TRBJ1-2
cdr3_length: 13

cdr3_aa: CASSFTGGAGTEAFF
cdr3_nt: TGTGCCAGCAGCTTTACAGGGGGCGCGGGCACTGAAGCTTTCTTT
d_call: TRBD1
v_call: TRBV7-9
clone_size: -
j_call: TRBJ1-1
cdr3_length: 15

cdr3_aa: CASSYRDRGFIGTF
cdr3_nt: TGTGCCAGCAGTTACCGGGACAGGGGGTTTATAGGGACCTTC
d_call: TRBD1
v_call: TRBV6-6
clone_size: -
j_call: TRBJ1-2
cdr3_length: 14

cdr3_aa: CASSLFGARTEAFF
cdr3_nt: TGCGCCAGCAGCTTGTTTGGGGCTCGGACTGAAGCTTTCTTT
d_call: -
v_call: TRBV5-1
clone_size: -
j_call: TRBJ1-1
cdr3_length: 14

cdr3_aa: CASSTPVAGFTGELFF
cdr3_nt: TGTGCCAGCAGTACCCCGGTGGCGGGCTTCACCGGGGAGCTGTTTTTT
d_call: -
v_call: TRBV28
clone_size: -
j_call: TRBJ2-2
cdr3_length: 16

cdr3_aa: CAWSVGLSRAEQYF
cdr3_nt: TGTGCCTGGAGTGTAGGGTTGTCGCGAGCCGAGCAGTACTTC
d_call: -
v_call: TRBV30
clone_size: -
j_call: TRBJ2-7
cdr3_length: 14

cdr3_aa: CASSYATGELFF
cdr3_nt: TGTGCCAGCAGTTACGCCACCGGGGAGCTGTTTTTT
d_call: -
v_call: TRBV6-6
clone_size: -
j_call: TRBJ2-2
cdr3_length: 12

cdr3_aa: CASSNAGSREFYEPNEQFF
cdr3_nt: TGTGCCAGCAGCAACGCAGGTTCGCGGGAGTTTTACGAACCGAATGAGCAGTTCTTC
d_call: -
v_call: TRBV21-1
clone_size: -
j_call: TRBJ2-1
cdr3_length: 19

cdr3_aa: CASSVASVTDTQYF
cdr3_nt: TGTGCCAGCAGCGTAGCTAGCGTCACAGATACGCAGTATTTT
d_call: -
v_call: TRBV9
clone_size: once
j_call: TRBJ2-3
cdr3_length: 14

cdr3_aa: CASSFMRGINTEAFF
cdr3_nt: TGTGCCAGCAGCTTCATGAGAGGGATCAACACTGAAGCTTTCTTT
d_call: -
v_call: TRBV7-2
clone_size: -
j_call: TRBJ1-1
cdr3_length: 15

cdr3_aa: CASSWTENYGYTF
cdr3_nt: TGTGCCAGCAGCTGGACGGAGAACTATGGCTACACTTTC
d_call: -
v_call: TRBV5-4
clone_size: -
j_call: TRBJ1-2
cdr3_length: 13

cdr3_aa: CASSIIILVAKNIQYF
cdr3_nt: TGCGCCAGCAGCATTATTATCCTAGTAGCCAAAAACATTCAGTACTTC
d_call: -
v_call: TRBV5-1
clone_size: -
j_call: TRBJ2-4
cdr3_length: 16

cdr3_aa: CASSSPGPTRGYTF
cdr3_nt: TGTGCCAGCAGTTCCCCGGGACCTACGAGGGGCTACACCTTC
d_call: -
v_call: TRBV28
clone_size: -
j_call: TRBJ1-2
cdr3_length: 14

cdr3_aa: CASSEKNTEAFF
cdr3_nt: TGCGCCAGCAGTGAGAAGAACACTGAAGCTTTCTTT
d_call: -
v_call: TRBV10-1
clone_size: -
j_call: TRBJ1-1
cdr3_length: 12

cdr3_aa: CASSTRGSNTGELFF
cdr3_nt: TGTGCCAGTTCGACTAGGGGTTCGAACACCGGGGAGCTGTTTTTT
d_call: -
v_call: TRBV19
clone_size: -
j_call: TRBJ2-2
cdr3_length: 15

cdr3_aa: CASSPGQSFNQPQHF
cdr3_nt: TGTGCCAGCAGCCCCGGACAAAGTTTCAATCAGCCCCAGCATTTT
d_call: -
v_call: TRBV7-2
clone_size: -
j_call: TRBJ1-5
cdr3_length: 15

cdr3_aa: CARSTSGQETQYF
cdr3_nt: TGTGCCAGGTCGACTAGCGGACAAGAGACCCAGTACTTC
d_call: TRBD2
v_call: TRBV27
clone_size: -
j_call: TRBJ2-5
cdr3_length: 13

cdr3_aa: CASRDTPNEKLFF
cdr3_nt: TGCGCCAGCCGGGACACCCCTAATGAAAAACTGTTTTTT
d_call: -
v_call: TRBV5-1
clone_size: -
j_call: TRBJ1-4
cdr3_length: 13

cdr3_aa: CASSVFHGKNTEAFF
cdr3_nt: TGTGCCAGCAGCGTCTTCCATGGTAAGAACACTGAAGCTTTCTTT
d_call: -
v_call: TRBV9
clone_size: -
j_call: TRBJ1-1
cdr3_length: 15

cdr3_aa: CASSSSGRGTDTQYF
cdr3_nt: TGTGCCAGCAGCAGTAGCGGGAGAGGCACAGATACGCAGTATTTT
d_call: TRBD2
v_call: TRBV7-3
clone_size: -
j_call: TRBJ2-3
cdr3_length: 15

cdr3_aa: CASSSNRVDKNIQYF
cdr3_nt: TGTGCCAGCAGCTCGAACAGGGTAGACAAAAACATTCAGTACTTC
d_call: -
v_call: TRBV7-9
clone_size: -
j_call: TRBJ2-4
cdr3_length: 15

cdr3_aa: CAWSVGGASGNTIYF
cdr3_nt: TGTGCCTGGAGTGTTGGGGGGGCGTCTGGAAACACCATATATTTT
d_call: -
v_call: TRBV30
clone_size: -
j_call: TRBJ1-3
cdr3_length: 15

cdr3_aa: CATSRGGTSGAFRYF
cdr3_nt: TGTGCCACCAGCAGAGGCGGGACTAGCGGCGCGTTCAGATACTTC
d_call: TRBD2
v_call: TRBV15
clone_size: -
j_call: TRBJ2-7
cdr3_length: 15

cdr3_aa: CARQPYRGGTEAFF
cdr3_nt: TGTGCCAGACAACCCTACAGGGGTGGAACTGAAGCTTTCTTT
d_call: TRBD1
v_call: TRBV11-2
clone_size: -
j_call: TRBJ1-1
cdr3_length: 14

cdr3_aa: CASSLTGNTIYF
cdr3_nt: TGTGCCAGCAGTTTGACTGGAAACACCATATATTTT
d_call: -
v_call: TRBV28
clone_size: -
j_call: TRBJ1-3
cdr3_length: 12

cdr3_aa: CASSQDAGTDTQYF
cdr3_nt: TGTGCCAGCAGCCAGGACGCGGGCACAGATACGCAGTATTTT
d_call: -
v_call: TRBV5-4
clone_size: -
j_call: TRBJ2-3
cdr3_length: 14

cdr3_aa: CASSPQAMPAGELFF
cdr3_nt: TGTGCCAGCAGCCCTCAGGCTATGCCGGCCGGGGAGCTGTTTTTT
d_call: -
v_call: TRBV7-8
clone_size: -
j_call: TRBJ2-2
cdr3_length: 15

cdr3_aa: CASSLAGRTYNEQFF
cdr3_nt: TGTGCCAGCAGCTTAGCCGGCAGAACCTACAATGAGCAGTTCTTC
d_call: -
v_call: TRBV7-2
clone_size: -
j_call: TRBJ2-1
cdr3_length: 15

cdr3_aa: CASSFFYGTGVMDGYTF
cdr3_nt: TGTGCCAGCAGTTTTTTTTACGGGACAGGGGTAATGGATGGCTACACCTTC
d_call: TRBD1
v_call: TRBV28
clone_size: -
j_call: TRBJ1-2
cdr3_length: 17

cdr3_aa: CASRNSYEQYF
cdr3_nt: TGTGCCAGCAGAAATTCCTACGAGCAGTACTTC
d_call: -
v_call: TRBV6-5
clone_size: once
j_call: TRBJ2-7
cdr3_length: 11

cdr3_aa: CAISDSIHEQFF
cdr3_nt: TGTGCCATCAGTGATTCCATACATGAGCAGTTCTTC
d_call: -
v_call: TRBV10-3
clone_size: -
j_call: TRBJ2-1
cdr3_length: 12

cdr3_aa: CASSLSLAGGPGYNEQFF
cdr3_nt: TGTGCCAGCAGCTTGAGTCTAGCGGGAGGGCCTGGCTACAATGAGCAGTTCTTC
d_call: TRBD2
v_call: TRBV11-3
clone_size: -
j_call: TRBJ2-1
cdr3_length: 18

cdr3_aa: CASSPTRPTETQYF
cdr3_nt: TGCGCCAGCAGCCCAACAAGGCCGACCGAGACCCAGTACTTC
d_call: -
v_call: TRBV5-1
clone_size: -
j_call: TRBJ2-5
cdr3_length: 14

cdr3_aa: CASSPGLAEPEQFF
cdr3_nt: TGTGCCAGCAGCCCGGGACTAGCGGAGCCCGAGCAGTTCTTC
d_call: TRBD2
v_call: TRBV7-2
clone_size: -
j_call: TRBJ2-1
cdr3_length: 14

cdr3_aa: CASSHYKDTQYF
cdr3_nt: TGTGCCAGCAGCCATTATAAAGATACGCAGTATTTT
d_call: -
v_call: TRBV14
clone_size: -
j_call: TRBJ2-3
cdr3_length: 12

cdr3_aa: CASSPRASNQPQHF
cdr3_nt: TGTGCCAGCTCACCAAGGGCTAGCAATCAGCCCCAGCATTTT
d_call: -
v_call: TRBV18
clone_size: -
j_call: TRBJ1-5
cdr3_length: 14

cdr3_aa: CASSLDRPSYEQYF
cdr3_nt: TGTGCCAGTAGTCTCGACAGGCCCTCCTACGAGCAGTACTTC
d_call: -
v_call: TRBV19
clone_size: -
j_call: TRBJ2-7
cdr3_length: 14

cdr3_aa: CASGVEDTQYF
cdr3_nt: TGTGCTAGTGGGGTAGAGGATACGCAGTATTTT
d_call: -
v_call: TRBV12-5
clone_size: once
j_call: TRBJ2-3
cdr3_length: 11

cdr3_aa: CASRPVRRENNQPQHF
cdr3_nt: TGCGCCAGCAGACCCGTGAGAAGAGAGAACAATCAGCCCCAGCATTTT
d_call: -
v_call: TRBV5-1
clone_size: -
j_call: TRBJ1-5
cdr3_length: 16

cdr3_aa: CSGGTDYGYTF
cdr3_nt: TGCAGCGGTGGGACAGACTATGGCTACACCTTC
d_call: TRBD1
v_call: TRBV29-1
clone_size: -
j_call: TRBJ1-2
cdr3_length: 11

cdr3_aa: CASTVAHEKLFF
cdr3_nt: TGTGCCAGCACGGTGGCCCATGAAAAACTGTTTTTT
d_call: -
v_call: TRBV2
clone_size: -
j_call: TRBJ1-4
cdr3_length: 12

cdr3_aa: CASSRTGGGTDTQYF
cdr3_nt: TGTGCCAGCAGCCGTACAGGGGGAGGTACAGATACGCAGTATTTT
d_call: TRBD1
v_call: TRBV4-2
clone_size: -
j_call: TRBJ2-3
cdr3_length: 15

cdr3_aa: CAWSVGTSGRWTGELFF
cdr3_nt: TGTGCCTGGAGTGTGGGGACTAGCGGGAGGTGGACCGGGGAGCTGTTTTTT
d_call: TRBD2
v_call: TRBV30
clone_size: -
j_call: TRBJ2-2
cdr3_length: 17

cdr3_aa: CASTLAGVVDEQYF
cdr3_nt: TGTGCCAGCACGCTAGCGGGAGTGGTGGACGAGCAGTACTTC
d_call: TRBD2
v_call: TRBV11-2
clone_size: -
j_call: TRBJ2-7
cdr3_length: 14

cdr3_aa: CASSLSEGTRTQYF
cdr3_nt: TGCGCCAGCAGCTTGTCGGAGGGAACACGTACGCAGTATTTT
d_call: -
v_call: TRBV5-1
clone_size: -
j_call: TRBJ2-3
cdr3_length: 14

cdr3_aa: CASSFAGTGIAEAFF
cdr3_nt: TGCGCCAGCAGTTTTGCCGGGACAGGGATCGCTGAAGCTTTCTTT
d_call: TRBD1
v_call: TRBV5-1
clone_size: -
j_call: TRBJ1-1
cdr3_length: 15